Described below is a single T cell receptor (beta chain) sequence and its context. Antigen specificity is unknown. This specimen belongs to a study of T cell repertoires in cytomegalovirus infection. Study-level findings and limits: Summed frequency of public TCR beta families distinguished CMV carriers with the relevant HLA. Dominant in the ex vivo response were TCR beta clonotypes restricted by HLA-C and specific for CMV.

One entry per CDR3 protein results from TCRdb running MiXCR on the reads. The top ten clones hold 79% of a sample with 60,000 to 75,000 distinct CDR3 sequences, under 25% of them seen once. This CDR3 spans 15 amino acids. The V segment lost 6 bases and the J segment 4 bases; nucleotides outside the gene matches: 7. Germline CDR1 and CDR2: MNHGY and SAAAGT. Material: PBMCs, sequenced either directly or after in vitro stimulation (not recorded which). The TCR originated in a human donor in good health (CMV status not recorded). Some clones in this sample may be carry-over from other donors' samples. The chain carries TRBV6-8 and TRBJ2-7; the match to TRBD2 covers 12 bases. The CDR3 reads CASRETSGSGYEQYV. The CDR3 DNA sequence: TGTGCCAGCAGAGAGACTAGCGGGAGTGGGTACGAGCAGTACGTC.